Below, one T cell receptor (beta chain) is given with its context. The antigen it recognizes is unknown. Base qualities are not provided; no much larger clone lies one nucleotide away. One collaborating source in Seattle enrolled patients during active infection and followed them longitudinally through the course of disease. Collaborating institutions collected whole blood in K2EDTA tubes following their own protocols. For TCRbeta analysis, collaborator samples were shipped as frozen whole blood, as isolated PBMCs, or as DNA extracted from either sample type. The sample comes from a study of blood T cell repertoires in COVID-19 (dated by TCRdb to about 2020). Describing the broader study: Samples covering the acute and convalescent phases of COVID-19 were provided by collaborators in the United States, Italy and Spain. The dataset comprised deeply sampled blood TCRbeta repertoires from subjects exposed to, actively infected with, or recovered from COVID-19. Samples were obtained from the ongoing ImmuneRACE study (first 160 participants) and from 1,254 subjects provided by 6 global collaborators. The repertoires were made available in a free public database intended to serve as a resource for research on the immune response to SARS-CoV-2. The material from the prospective study consisted of cDNA or gDNA derived from T cells, B-cell-depleted T cells, or PBMCs. HLA class I and class II types, where available, came from metadata supplied by the sample provider rather than from assay-based typing. Sample metadata almost always included a de-identified subject ID, COVID-19 status, age in years and sex.

The paper's findings and limits, for the study overall: Clinical and demographic metadata were provided uncurated, with the amount varying by source and participant.

The CDR3 numbers 16 residues from cysteine through phenylalanine. The DNA shown is the 48-base CDR3, in frame from base 1. Taken from the germline V gene (reference sequence), the CDR1 and CDR2 loops are LNHDA and SQIVND. A distance of 15 bases separates the germline ends of V and J, which lose 0 bases and 4 bases respectively. TCRbeta CDR3 regions were amplified from genomic DNA using the immunoSEQ Assay, a bias-controlled multiplex PCR. The original pipeline was this. Within the assay, amplification of reference gene primers was used to estimate how many nucleated cells each sample contained. To quantify the absolute abundance of each unique TCRbeta CDR3 rearrangement, sequence reads were collapsed and filtered. Productive Simpson clonality was computed per sample as the square root of Simpson's diversity index over productive rearrangements. TCRdb holds this immuneACCESS table with in-frame rearrangements only. Some clones are missing; in checked studies, unresolved V genes explain under half, and the rest has no known cause. V, J and clone size reflect that table, while D and trimming were determined from the DNA. Counted in this sample were fewer than 250,000 clones; roughly 91% of them appeared once. The ten largest clones represent more than 0.65% of the sample.

The source of this sequence is a man aged 25-45 years with COVID-19, enrolled during active disease. The rearranged segments are TRBV19 and TRBJ1-2; TRBD1 is a weak D gene call, 6 bases matching. The material sequenced was peripheral blood. The bases are TGTGCCAGTAGTATAGATAGTGGCAGGGGCAGCTATGGCTACACCTTC. Its product reads: CASSIDSGRGSYGYTF.